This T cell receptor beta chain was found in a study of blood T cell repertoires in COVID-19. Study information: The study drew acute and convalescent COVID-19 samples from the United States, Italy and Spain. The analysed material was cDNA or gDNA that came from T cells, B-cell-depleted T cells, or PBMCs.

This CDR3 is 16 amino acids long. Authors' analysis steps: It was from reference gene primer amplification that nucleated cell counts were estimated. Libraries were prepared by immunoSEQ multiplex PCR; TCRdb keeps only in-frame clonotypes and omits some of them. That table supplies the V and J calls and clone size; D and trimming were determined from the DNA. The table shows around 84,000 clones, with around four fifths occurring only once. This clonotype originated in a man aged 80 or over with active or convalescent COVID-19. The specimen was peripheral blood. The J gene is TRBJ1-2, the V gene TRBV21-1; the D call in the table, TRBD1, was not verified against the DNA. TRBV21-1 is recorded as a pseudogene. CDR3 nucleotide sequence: TGTGCCAGCAGCAAAGCACCCAACACAAAGGGGTATGGCTACACCTTC. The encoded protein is CASSKAPNTKGYGYTF.